Included here is one T cell receptor (beta chain) sequence, with context. This clonotype came up a few times. Its antigen remains unidentified. No base quality information exists; no much larger clone differs at one position. V gives up 9 bases and J gives up 0 bases, and the segment between their germline ends measures 15 bases. Taken from cysteine to phenylalanine, the CDR3 has 15 residues. Of all the DNA, just the CDR3 is kept, 45 bases in frame from base 1. The germline V gene yields MGHRA for CDR1 and YSYEKL for CDR2. Amplification of TCR beta CDR3 regions was carried out from RNA transcripts. A first-round RT-PCR of the TCR CDR3 used the HTBI primer set with the Qiagen OneStep RT-PCR kit. Libraries were constructed in a second round of multiplex PCR, after which size selection and purification were performed. The libraries were sequenced on an Illumina HiSeq2000 using paired-end 100 bp reads. The authors processed their data as follows. Raw data were processed with SOAPnuke, discarding reads with adapters, uncalled bases, mean Phred below 15, or no exact constant-primer or identifier match. High-quality paired reads were merged with COPE v1.2.5, and unique nucleotide sequences were defined as clonotypes. MiTCR v1.1 was used to align the clonotypes against IMGT TRBV, TRBD and TRBJ reference segments. The analysis included only V-J combinations with a frequency above 0.0001, which together covered about 99% of the repertoires. The TCS score was defined as F50 (clonal expansion) divided by E x V (chaos), with BLOSUM62-based TCRdist calculated between CDR3 peptides within each V-J. Welch's t-statistics and random forest reduced around 550 V-J features to roughly 13, which were used in a naive Bayes classifier (R e1071). The raw public data were reprocessed by TCRdb itself: fastp quality trimming at Q25, MiXCR clonotype calling, in-frame beta chains only. Rows with a matching CDR3 protein are joined into one entry that keeps the most common DNA and genes. TCRdb's processing, not the authors' own work, is the source of the V and J calls. This sample has about 700,000 distinct CDR3 sequences in its table, and about 15% of those were observed once. Roughly 10% of the sample belongs to the ten largest clones.

Graves' hyperthyroidism was defined as stable when no progression to ophthalmopathy occurred over 18 months of follow-up. Hyperthyroidism patients were newly diagnosed, had a disease duration of under 2 months, and were aged 18 to 65 years. Patients with uncontrolled infections, other autoimmune diseases, pregnancy or lactation were excluded. Diagnoses were established on the basis of clinical symptoms, serum thyroxine and TRAb, thyroid ultrasound, and orbital computed tomography. PBMCs were isolated from about 9.2 ml of fresh peripheral blood by Ficoll-Paque density gradient centrifugation. Trizol reagent was used to extract total RNA, and RNA quality was then checked on an Agilent 2100 Bioanalyzer. The sample comes from a study of T cells in Graves' hyperthyroidism and ophthalmopathy (dated by TCRdb to the late 2010s). For the study in its entirety: Peripheral blood was collected at initial diagnosis, before any treatment. The paper reports TCR Vbeta CDR3 sequencing of roughly 140 peripheral blood samples: 43 ophthalmopathy, roughly 74 hyperthyroidism and 17 progressor patients. Following sampling, methimazole starting at 30 mg daily was given to hyperthyroidism patients, and high-dose intravenous methylprednisolone was given to ophthalmopathy patients. The study also compared thyroid tissue and blood T-cell repertoires from about 6 Graves' hyperthyroidism patients. The approximately 98 discovery patients were randomly divided into training and test sets at a 7:3 ratio. An independent validation cohort of under 20 hyperthyroidism patients and about 15 patients who later progressed to ophthalmopathy tested prospective prediction of ophthalmopathy. TCR V-J signatures able to tell the groups apart were searched for in a discovery cohort of 100 patients, of whom 43 had Graves' ophthalmopathy and roughly 58 had stable Graves' hyperthyroidism. General conclusions and limits of the study: Most expanded thyroid clonotypes (frequency above 0.001) were also detected in blood, a finding suggesting that blood repertoires may reflect thyroid immune responses. A 13 V-J signature model separated ophthalmopathy from stable hyperthyroidism, with roughly 88% sensitivity and 81.08% specificity in cross-validation and 80%/75% in testing. No statistical method was used to fix the sample size in advance, and group allocation was not hidden from the investigators. In validation, progression to ophthalmopathy was predicted by the model with nearly 71% sensitivity and under 85% specificity, a median of about 6.8 months before onset.

Sequencing was done on a sample of blood. This TCR was sampled from a woman younger than 30 with Graves' hyperthyroidism. This receptor chain uses TRBV4-1 and TRBJ1-3; TRBD1 might be the D gene, on 5 matching bases. The nucleotide sequence reads as follows: TGCGCCAGTGCTCGGGGGGGGTTCTCTGGAAACACCATATATTTT. It translates to CASARGGFSGNTIYF.